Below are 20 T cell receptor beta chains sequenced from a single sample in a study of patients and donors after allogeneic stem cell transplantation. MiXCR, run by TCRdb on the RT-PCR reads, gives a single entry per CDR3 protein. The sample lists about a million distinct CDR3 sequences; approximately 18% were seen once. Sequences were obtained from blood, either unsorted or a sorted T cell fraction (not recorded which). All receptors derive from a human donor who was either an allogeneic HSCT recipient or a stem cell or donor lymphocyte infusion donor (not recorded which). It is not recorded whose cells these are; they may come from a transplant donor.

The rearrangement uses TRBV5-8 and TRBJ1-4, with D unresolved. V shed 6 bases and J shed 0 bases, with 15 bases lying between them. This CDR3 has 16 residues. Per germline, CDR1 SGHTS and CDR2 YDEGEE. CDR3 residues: CASTPGRRATNEKLFF. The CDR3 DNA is TGTGCCAGCACCCCGGGTCGGCGTGCAACTAATGAAAAACTGTTTTTT.

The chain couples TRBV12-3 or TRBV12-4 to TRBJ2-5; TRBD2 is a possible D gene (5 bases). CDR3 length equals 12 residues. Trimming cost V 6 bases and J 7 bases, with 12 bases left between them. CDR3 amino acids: CASRGSGWTQYF. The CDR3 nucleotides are TGTGCCAGCAGGGGGAGTGGCTGGACCCAGTACTTC.

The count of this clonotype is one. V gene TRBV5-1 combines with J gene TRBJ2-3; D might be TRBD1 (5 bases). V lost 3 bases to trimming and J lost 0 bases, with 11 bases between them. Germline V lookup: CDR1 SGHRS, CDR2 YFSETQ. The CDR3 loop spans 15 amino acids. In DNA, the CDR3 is TGCGCCAGCAGCTCACAGGCTAGAAGCACAGATACGCAGTATTTT. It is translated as CASSSQARSTDTQYF.

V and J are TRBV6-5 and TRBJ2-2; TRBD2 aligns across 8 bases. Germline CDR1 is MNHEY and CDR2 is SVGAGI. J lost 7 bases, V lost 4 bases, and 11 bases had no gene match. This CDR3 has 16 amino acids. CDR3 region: CASSSQPERENGELFF. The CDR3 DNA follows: TGTGCCAGCAGTTCCCAACCCGAGCGGGAGAACGGGGAGCTGTTTTTT.

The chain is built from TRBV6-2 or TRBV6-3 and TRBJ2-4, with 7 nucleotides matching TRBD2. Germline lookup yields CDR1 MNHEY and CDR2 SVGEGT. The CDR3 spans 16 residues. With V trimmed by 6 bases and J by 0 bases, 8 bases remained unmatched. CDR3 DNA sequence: TGTGCCAGCAGCCCAGAAGCGGGACTAGCCAAAAACATTCAGTACTTC. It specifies CASSPEAGLAKNIQYF.

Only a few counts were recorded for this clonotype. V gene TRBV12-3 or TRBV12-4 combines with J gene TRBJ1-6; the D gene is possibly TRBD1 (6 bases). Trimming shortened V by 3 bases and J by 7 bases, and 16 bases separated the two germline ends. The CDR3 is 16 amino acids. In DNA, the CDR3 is TGTGCCAGCAGTTTCGAGACAGGACCTCGGAATTCACCCCTCCACTTT. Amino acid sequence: CASSFETGPRNSPLHF.

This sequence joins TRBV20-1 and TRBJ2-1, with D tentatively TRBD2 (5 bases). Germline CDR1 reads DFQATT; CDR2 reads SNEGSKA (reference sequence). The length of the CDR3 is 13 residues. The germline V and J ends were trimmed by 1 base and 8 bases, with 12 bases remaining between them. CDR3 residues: CSARGSKADEQFF. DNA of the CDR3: TGCAGTGCTAGAGGTAGCAAAGCGGATGAGCAGTTCTTC.

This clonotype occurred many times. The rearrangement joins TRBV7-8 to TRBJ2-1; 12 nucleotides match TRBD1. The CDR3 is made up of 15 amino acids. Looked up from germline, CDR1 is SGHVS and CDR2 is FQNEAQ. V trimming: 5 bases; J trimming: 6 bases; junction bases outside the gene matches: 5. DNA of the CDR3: TGTGCCAGCAGCCCGGGACAGGGGGCGTTCAATGAGCAGTTCTTC. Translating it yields CASSPGQGAFNEQFF.

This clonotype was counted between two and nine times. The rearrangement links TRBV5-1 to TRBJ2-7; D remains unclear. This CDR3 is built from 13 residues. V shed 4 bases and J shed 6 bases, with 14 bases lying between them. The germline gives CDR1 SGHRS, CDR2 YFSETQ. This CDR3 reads CASSGERPREQYF. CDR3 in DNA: TGCGCCAGCAGCGGCGAAAGGCCCCGCGAGCAGTACTTC.

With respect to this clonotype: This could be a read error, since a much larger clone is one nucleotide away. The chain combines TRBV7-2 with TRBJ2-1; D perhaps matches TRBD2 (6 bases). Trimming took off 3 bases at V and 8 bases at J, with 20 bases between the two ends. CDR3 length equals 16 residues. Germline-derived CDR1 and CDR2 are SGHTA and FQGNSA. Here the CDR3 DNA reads TGTGCCAGCAGCTTGTCTTGGTTAGCGGTGATCGATGAGCAGTTCTTC. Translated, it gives CASSLSWLAVIDEQFF.

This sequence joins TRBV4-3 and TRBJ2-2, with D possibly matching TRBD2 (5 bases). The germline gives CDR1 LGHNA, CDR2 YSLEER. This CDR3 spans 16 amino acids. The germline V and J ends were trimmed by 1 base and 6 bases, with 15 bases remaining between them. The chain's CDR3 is CASSQGIARAAGELFF. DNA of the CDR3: TGCGCCAGCAGCCAAGGAATAGCGCGAGCGGCCGGGGAGCTGTTTTTT.

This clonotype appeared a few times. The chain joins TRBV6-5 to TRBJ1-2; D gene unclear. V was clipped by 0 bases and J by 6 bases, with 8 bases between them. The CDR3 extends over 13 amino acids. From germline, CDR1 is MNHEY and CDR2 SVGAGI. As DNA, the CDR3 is TGTGCCAGCAGTTACTCGGGTGTGGATGGCTACACCTTC. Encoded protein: CASSYSGVDGYTF.

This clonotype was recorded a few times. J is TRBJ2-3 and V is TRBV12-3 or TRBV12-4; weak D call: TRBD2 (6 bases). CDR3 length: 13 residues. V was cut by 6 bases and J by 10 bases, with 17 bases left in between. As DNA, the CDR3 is TGTGCCAGCAGGCTTGGGGGGATGGTCGCGCAGTATTTT. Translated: CASRLGGMVAQYF.

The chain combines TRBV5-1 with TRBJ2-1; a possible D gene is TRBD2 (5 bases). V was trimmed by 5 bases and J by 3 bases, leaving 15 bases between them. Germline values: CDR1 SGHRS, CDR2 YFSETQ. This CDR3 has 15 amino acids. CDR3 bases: TGCGCCAGCAGTTCCCGGGATTCATTCTACAATGAGCAGTTCTTC. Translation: CASSSRDSFYNEQFF.

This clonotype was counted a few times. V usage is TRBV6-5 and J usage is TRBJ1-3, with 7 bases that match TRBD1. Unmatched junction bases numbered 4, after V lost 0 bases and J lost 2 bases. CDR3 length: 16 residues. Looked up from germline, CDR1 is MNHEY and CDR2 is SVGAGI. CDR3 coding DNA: TGTGCCAGCAGTTACTCGATAACAGGGGCTGGAAACACCATATATTTT. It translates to CASSYSITGAGNTIYF.

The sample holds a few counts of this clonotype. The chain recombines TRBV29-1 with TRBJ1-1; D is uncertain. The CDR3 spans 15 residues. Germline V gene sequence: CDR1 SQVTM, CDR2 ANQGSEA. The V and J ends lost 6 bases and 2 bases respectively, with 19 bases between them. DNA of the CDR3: TGCAGCGTCAACTCCGCTCTGAGAACTAACACTGAAGCTTTCTTT. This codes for CSVNSALRTNTEAFF.

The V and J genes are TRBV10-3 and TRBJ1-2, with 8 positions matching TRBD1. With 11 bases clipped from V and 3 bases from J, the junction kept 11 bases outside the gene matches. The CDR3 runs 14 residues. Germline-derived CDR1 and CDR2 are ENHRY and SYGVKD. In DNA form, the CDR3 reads TGTGCCTCAAGTGACGGACAGGGAGACTATGGCTACACCTTC. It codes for CASSDGQGDYGYTF.

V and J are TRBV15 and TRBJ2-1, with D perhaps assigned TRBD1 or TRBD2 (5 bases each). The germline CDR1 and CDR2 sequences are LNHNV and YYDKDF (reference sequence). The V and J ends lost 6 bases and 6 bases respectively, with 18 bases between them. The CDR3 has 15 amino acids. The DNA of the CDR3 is TGTGCCACCAGAAAGTCACAGGACTGGGGCAATGAGCAGTTCTTC. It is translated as CATRKSQDWGNEQFF.

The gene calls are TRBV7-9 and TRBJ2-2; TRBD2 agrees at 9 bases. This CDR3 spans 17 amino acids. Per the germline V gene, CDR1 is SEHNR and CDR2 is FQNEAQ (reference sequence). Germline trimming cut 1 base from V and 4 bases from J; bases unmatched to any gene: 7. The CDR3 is CASSLGASGKSTGELFF. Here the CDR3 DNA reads TGTGCCAGCAGCTTAGGCGCTAGCGGGAAGTCCACCGGGGAGCTGTTTTTT.

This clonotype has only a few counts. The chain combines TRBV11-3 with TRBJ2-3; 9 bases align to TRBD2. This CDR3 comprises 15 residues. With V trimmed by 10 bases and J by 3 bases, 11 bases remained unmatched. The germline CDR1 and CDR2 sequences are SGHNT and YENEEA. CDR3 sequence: CATAISGRRTDTQYF. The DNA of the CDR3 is TGTGCCACCGCCATTAGCGGGAGAAGAACAGATACGCAGTATTTT.